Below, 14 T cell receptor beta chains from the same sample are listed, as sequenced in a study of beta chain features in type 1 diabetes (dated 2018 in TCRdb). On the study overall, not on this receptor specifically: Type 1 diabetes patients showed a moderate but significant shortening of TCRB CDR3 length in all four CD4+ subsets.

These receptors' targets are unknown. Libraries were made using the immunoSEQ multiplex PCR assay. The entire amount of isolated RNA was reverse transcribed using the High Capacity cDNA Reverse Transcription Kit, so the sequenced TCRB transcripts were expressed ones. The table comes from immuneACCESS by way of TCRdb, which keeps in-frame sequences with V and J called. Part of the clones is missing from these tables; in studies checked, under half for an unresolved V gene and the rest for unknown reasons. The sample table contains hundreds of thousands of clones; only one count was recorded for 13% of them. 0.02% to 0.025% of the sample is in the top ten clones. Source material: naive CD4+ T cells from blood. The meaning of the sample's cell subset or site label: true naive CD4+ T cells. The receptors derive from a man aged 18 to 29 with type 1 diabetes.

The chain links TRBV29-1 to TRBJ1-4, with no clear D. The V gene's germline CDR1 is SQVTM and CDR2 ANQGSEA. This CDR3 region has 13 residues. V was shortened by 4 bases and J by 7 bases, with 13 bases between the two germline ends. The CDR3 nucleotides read TGCAGCGTTGTTGACTGGGGAGGTGAAAAACTGTTTTTT. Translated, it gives CSVVDWGGEKLFF. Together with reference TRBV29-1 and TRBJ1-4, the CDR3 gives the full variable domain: SAVISQKPSRDICQRGTSLTIQCQVDSQVTMMFWYRQQPGQSLTLIATANQGSEATYESGFVIDKFPISRPNLTFSTLTVSNMSPEDSSIYLCSVVDWGGEKLFFGSGTQLSVL.

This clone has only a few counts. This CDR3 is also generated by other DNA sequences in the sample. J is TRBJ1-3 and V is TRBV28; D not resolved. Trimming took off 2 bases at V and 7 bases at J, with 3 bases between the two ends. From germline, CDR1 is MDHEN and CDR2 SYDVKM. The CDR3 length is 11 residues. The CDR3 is CASSLGNTIYF. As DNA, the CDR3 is TGTGCCAGCAGTTTAGGCAACACCATATATTTT.

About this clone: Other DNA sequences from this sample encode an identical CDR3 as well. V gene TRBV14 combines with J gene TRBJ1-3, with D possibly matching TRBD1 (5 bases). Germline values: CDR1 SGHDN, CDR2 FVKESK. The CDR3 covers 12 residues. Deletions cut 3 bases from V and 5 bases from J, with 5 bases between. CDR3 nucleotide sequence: TGTGCCAGCAGCCAGGACAGAAACACCATATATTTT. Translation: CASSQDRNTIYF.

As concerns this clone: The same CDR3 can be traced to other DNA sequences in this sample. The CDR3 loop reads CASSLGRGQETQYF. CDR3 coding DNA: TGCGCCAGCAGCTTGGGCAGGGGGCAAGAGACCCAGTACTTC. This sequence joins TRBV5-1 and TRBJ2-5, with TRBD1 identical over 7 bases. CDR1 is SGHRS and CDR2 is YFSETQ in the germline V gene. V was pared by 0 bases and J by 2 bases, with 1 base of the junction left unmatched. CDR3 length: 14 residues.

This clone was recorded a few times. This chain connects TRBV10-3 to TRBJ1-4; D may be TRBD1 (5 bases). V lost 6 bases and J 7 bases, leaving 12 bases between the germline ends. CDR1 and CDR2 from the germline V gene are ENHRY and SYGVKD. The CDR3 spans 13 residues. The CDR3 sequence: CAISGTEGEKLFF. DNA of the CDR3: TGTGCCATCAGCGGGACCGAGGGTGAAAAACTGTTTTTT.

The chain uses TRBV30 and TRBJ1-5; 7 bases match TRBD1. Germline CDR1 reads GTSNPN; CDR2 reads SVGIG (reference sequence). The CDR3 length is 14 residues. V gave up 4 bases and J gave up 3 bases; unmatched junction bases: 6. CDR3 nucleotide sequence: TGTGCCTGGAACTATGGACAGGCCAATCAGCCCCAGCATTTT. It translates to CAWNYGQANQPQHF.

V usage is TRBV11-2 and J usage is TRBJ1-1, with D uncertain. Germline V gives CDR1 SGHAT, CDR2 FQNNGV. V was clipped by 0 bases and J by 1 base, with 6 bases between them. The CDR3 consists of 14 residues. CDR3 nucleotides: TGTGCCAGCAGCTTAGATGGTTCGAACACTGAAGCTTTCTTT. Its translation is CASSLDGSNTEAFF.

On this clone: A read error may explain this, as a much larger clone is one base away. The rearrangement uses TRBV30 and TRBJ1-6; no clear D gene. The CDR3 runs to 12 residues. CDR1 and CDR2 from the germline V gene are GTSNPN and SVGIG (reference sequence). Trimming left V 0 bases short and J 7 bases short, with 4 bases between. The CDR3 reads CAWSVSNSPLHF. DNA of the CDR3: TGTGCCTGGAGTGTATCGAATTCACCCCTCCACTTT.

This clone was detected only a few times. CDR3 nucleotide sequence: TGTGCCAGCAGCACGCAGGGCGCCGGGTCTGGGGCCAACGTCCTGACTTTC. This sequence encodes CASSTQGAGSGANVLTF. The genes are TRBV7-9 and TRBJ2-6; tentative D call: TRBD1 (5 bases). This CDR3 is 17 amino acids long. Germline V gene lookup returns CDR1 SEHNR and CDR2 FQNEAQ (reference sequence). V was trimmed by 5 bases and J by 1 base, leaving 15 bases between them.

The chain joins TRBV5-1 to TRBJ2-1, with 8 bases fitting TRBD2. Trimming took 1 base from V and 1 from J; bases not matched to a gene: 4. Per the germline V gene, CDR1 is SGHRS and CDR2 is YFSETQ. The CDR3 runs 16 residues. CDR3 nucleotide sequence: TGCGCCAGCAGCTTGCGCGCGGGGGGTTCCTACAATGAGCAGTTCTTC. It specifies CASSLRAGGSYNEQFF.

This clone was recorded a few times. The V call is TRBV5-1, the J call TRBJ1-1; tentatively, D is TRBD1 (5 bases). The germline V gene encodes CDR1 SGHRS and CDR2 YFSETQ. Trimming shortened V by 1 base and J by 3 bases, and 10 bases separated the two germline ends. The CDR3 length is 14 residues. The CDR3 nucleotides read TGCGCCAGCAGCTTGTACCGGGGCCACACTGAAGCTTTCTTT. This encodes CASSLYRGHTEAFF.

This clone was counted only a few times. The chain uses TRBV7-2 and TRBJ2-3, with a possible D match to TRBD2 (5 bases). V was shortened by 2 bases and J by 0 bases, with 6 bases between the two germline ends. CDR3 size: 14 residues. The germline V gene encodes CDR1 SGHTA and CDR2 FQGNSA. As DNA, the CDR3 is TGTGCCAGCAGCTTATGGAGGAGCACAGATACGCAGTATTTT. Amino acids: CASSLWRSTDTQYF.

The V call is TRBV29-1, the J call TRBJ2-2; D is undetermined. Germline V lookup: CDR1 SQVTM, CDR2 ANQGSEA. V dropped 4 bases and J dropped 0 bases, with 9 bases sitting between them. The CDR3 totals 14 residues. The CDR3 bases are TGCAGCGTTGGGTTTAGCTCGAACACCGGGGAGCTGTTTTTT. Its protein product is CSVGFSSNTGELFF.

The CDR3 protein is CASSPQGEGAAFF. CDR3 sequence (DNA): TGTGCCAGCAGCCCCCAGGGGGAGGGGGCTGCTTTCTTT. This rearrangement joins TRBV7-9 to TRBJ1-1; 7 bases map to TRBD1. Germline-derived CDR1 and CDR2 are SEHNR and FQNEAQ (reference sequence). The CDR3 runs to 13 residues. V was pared by 5 bases and J by 11 bases, with 11 bases of the junction left unmatched.